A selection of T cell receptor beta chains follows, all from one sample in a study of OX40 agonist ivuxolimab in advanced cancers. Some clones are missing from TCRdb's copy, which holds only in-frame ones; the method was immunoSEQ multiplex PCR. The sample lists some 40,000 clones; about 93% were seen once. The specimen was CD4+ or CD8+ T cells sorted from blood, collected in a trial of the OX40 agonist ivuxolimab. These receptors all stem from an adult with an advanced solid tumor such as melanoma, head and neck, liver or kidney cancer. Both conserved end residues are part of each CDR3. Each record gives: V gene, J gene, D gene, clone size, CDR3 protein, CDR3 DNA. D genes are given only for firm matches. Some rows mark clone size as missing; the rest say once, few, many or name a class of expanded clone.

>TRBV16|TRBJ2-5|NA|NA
CASSQRAAPETQYF
TGTGCCAGCAGCCAACGAGCGGCTCCCGAGACCCAGTACTTC
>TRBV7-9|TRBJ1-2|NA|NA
CASSYGDYYGYTF
TGTGCCAGCAGCTACGGCGATTACTATGGCTACACCTTC
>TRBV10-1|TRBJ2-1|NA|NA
CASKMDPSSYNEQFF
TGCGCCAGCAAAATGGACCCTAGCTCCTACAATGAGCAGTTCTTC
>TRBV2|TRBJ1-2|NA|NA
CASRALLQYGYTF
TGTGCCAGCCGGGCCCTCCTTCAATATGGCTACACCTTC
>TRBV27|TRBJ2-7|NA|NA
CASGKGGSYEQYF
TGTGCCAGCGGGAAGGGGGGCTCCTACGAGCAGTACTTC
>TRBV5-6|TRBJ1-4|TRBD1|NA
CASSLGQGLNEKLFF
TGTGCCAGCAGCTTGGGACAGGGCCTAAATGAAAAACTGTTTTTT
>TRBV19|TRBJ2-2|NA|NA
CASSIGSPYTGELFF
TGTGCCAGTAGTATAGGGAGTCCATACACCGGGGAGCTGTTTTTT
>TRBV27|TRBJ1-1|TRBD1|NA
CASSETGGTWPGTFF
TGTGCCAGCAGTGAAACAGGGGGGACATGGCCGGGGACTTTCTTT
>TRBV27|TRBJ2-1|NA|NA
CASSPRPDNEQFF
TGTGCCAGCAGCCCCCGACCGGACAATGAGCAGTTCTTC
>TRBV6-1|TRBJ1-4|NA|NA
CASSEVGEKLFF
TGTGCCAGCAGTGAAGTCGGGGAAAAACTGTTTTTT
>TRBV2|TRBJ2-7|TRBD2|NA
CASSEGLAAYEQYF
TGTGCCAGCAGTGAGGGACTAGCGGCTTACGAGCAGTACTTC
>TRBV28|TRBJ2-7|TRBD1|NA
CASSLRDRGLTYEQYF
TGTGCCAGCAGCCTTAGGGACAGGGGGCTAACCTACGAGCAGTACTTC
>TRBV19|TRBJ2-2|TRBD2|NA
CASTIAGGSTGELFF
TGTGCCAGTACCATAGCGGGAGGGAGCACCGGGGAGCTGTTTTTT
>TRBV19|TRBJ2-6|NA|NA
CASSTPEGVRSGANVLTF
TGTGCCAGTAGTACACCGGAGGGGGTCCGCTCTGGGGCCAACGTCCTGACTTTC
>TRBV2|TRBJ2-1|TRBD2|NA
CASIGLAVNNEQFF
TGTGCCAGCATAGGACTAGCGGTGAACAATGAGCAGTTCTTC
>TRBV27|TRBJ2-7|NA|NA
CASSAVVGLGEQYF
TGTGCCAGCAGCGCGGTGGTGGGTCTGGGGGAGCAGTACTTC
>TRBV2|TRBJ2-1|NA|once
CASSPGHTNEQFF
TGTGCCAGCTCTCCGGGACATACAAATGAGCAGTTCTTC
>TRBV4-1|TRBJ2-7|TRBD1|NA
CASSLGQGAFEQYF
TGCGCCAGCAGCCTAGGACAGGGGGCTTTCGAGCAGTACTTC
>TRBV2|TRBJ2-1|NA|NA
CASSELWGPRINNEQFF
TGTGCCAGCAGTGAACTGTGGGGTCCTCGCATTAACAATGAGCAGTTCTTC
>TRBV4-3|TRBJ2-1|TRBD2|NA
CASSPAGGPYNEQFF
TGCGCCAGCAGCCCAGCGGGAGGGCCCTACAATGAGCAGTTCTTC
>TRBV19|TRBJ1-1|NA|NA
CASSISHRVATEAFF
TGTGCCAGTAGTATATCACACAGGGTCGCCACTGAAGCTTTCTTT
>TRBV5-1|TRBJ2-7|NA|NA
CASSFGGGPYEQYF
TGCGCCAGCAGCTTCGGGGGAGGACCCTACGAGCAGTACTTC
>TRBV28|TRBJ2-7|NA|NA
CASTSRGSGYEQYF
TGTGCCAGCACCTCTCGGGGCTCCGGCTACGAGCAGTACTTC
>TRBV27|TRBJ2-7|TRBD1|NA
CASSRGTGYEQYF
TGTGCCAGCAGTAGGGGGACAGGCTACGAGCAGTACTTC
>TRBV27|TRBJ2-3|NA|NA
CASSPFGATDTQYF
TGTGCCAGCAGTCCCTTCGGGGCCACAGATACGCAGTATTTT
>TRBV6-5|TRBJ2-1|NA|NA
CASSYSGREGDEQFF
TGTGCCAGCAGTTACTCCGGCAGGGAAGGTGATGAGCAGTTCTTC
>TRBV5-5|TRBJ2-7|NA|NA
CASSLVHAEQYF
TGTGCCAGCAGCTTGGTCCACGCCGAGCAGTACTTC
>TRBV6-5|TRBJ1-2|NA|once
CASSLTPNYGYTF
TGTGCCAGCAGTCTCACACCAAACTATGGCTACACCTTC
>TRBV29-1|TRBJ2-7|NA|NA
CSVEDRGDRSSYEQYF
TGCAGCGTTGAAGATCGAGGGGACCGAAGCTCCTACGAGCAGTACTTC
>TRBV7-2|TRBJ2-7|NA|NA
CASSLAGAGYITYEQYF
TGTGCCAGCAGCTTAGCGGGGGCAGGGTATATTACCTACGAGCAGTACTTC
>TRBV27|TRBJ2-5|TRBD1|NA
CASSPGQFQETQYF
TGTGCCAGCAGTCCGGGACAGTTCCAAGAGACCCAGTACTTC
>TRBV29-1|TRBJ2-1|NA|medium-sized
CSVVGGSYNEQFF
TGCAGCGTTGTGGGGGGCTCCTACAATGAGCAGTTCTTC
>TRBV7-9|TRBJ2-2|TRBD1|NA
CASSTDRGGTGELFF
TGTGCCAGCAGCACGGACAGGGGGGGCACCGGGGAGCTGTTTTTT
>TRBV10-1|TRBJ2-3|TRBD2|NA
CASSERAGPSTDTQYF
TGCGCCAGCAGTGAAAGAGCGGGACCTAGCACAGATACGCAGTATTTT
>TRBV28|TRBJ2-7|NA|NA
CASSIPGNYEQYF
TGTGCCAGCAGCATTCCGGGCAATTACGAGCAGTACTTC
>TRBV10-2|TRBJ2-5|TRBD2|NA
CASRGLAGVLGQETQYF
TGCGCCAGCCGAGGACTAGCGGGAGTCCTCGGCCAAGAGACCCAGTACTTC
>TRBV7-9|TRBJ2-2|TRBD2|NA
CASSLAESSGAPGELFF
TGTGCCAGCAGCTTAGCGGAGTCTAGCGGAGCACCCGGGGAGCTGTTTTTT
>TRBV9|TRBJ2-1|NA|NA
CASSVAASYNEQFF
TGTGCCAGCAGCGTCGCGGCCTCCTACAATGAGCAGTTCTTC
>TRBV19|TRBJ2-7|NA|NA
CASSSSRDEQYF
TGTGCCAGTAGTAGCTCGAGGGACGAGCAGTACTTC
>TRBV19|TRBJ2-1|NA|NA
CASKRGRLENEQFF
TGTGCCAGTAAAAGAGGCAGGTTAGAGAATGAGCAGTTCTTC
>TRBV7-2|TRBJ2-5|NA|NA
CASSREGGQETQYF
TGTGCCAGCAGCCGCGAGGGGGGCCAAGAGACCCAGTACTTC
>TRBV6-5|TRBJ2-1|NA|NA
CASSFNRYGEQFF
TGTGCCAGCAGTTTCAACCGATATGGTGAGCAGTTCTTC
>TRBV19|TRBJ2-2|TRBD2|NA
CASIGSGTNTGELFF
TGTGCCAGTATCGGTAGCGGGACGAACACCGGGGAGCTGTTTTTT
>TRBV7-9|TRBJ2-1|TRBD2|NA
CASSLALLTSGGNEQFF
TGTGCCAGCAGCTTAGCCTTGCTGACTAGCGGTGGAAATGAGCAGTTCTTC
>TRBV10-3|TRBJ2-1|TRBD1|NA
CAISEQGAPGEQFF
TGTGCCATCAGTGAACAGGGGGCGCCGGGTGAGCAGTTCTTC
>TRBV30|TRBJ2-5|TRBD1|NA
CAWSDRTGQGETQYF
TGTGCCTGGAGTGATCGGACAGGGCAAGGGGAGACCCAGTACTTC
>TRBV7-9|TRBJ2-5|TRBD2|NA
CASSTGLAVVGEETQYF
TGTGCCAGCAGCACGGGACTAGCAGTGGTGGGCGAAGAGACCCAGTACTTC
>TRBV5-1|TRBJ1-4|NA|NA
CASSLRGSNEKLFF
TGCGCCAGCAGCCTGAGAGGGTCGAATGAAAAACTGTTTTTT
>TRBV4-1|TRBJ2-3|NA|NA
CASSQDYPDTQYF
TGCGCCAGCAGCCAAGATTATCCAGATACGCAGTATTTT
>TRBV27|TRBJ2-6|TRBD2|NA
CASSLSGTRGVSGANVLTF
TGTGCCAGCAGTTTATCGGGGACTAGAGGAGTCTCTGGGGCCAACGTCCTGACTTTC
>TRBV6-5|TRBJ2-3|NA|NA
CASSLNLQGSTDTQYF
TGTGCCAGCAGTTTAAATTTACAGGGTAGCACAGATACGCAGTATTTT
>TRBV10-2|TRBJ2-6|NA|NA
CASLGANVLTF
TGCGCCAGCCTTGGGGCCAACGTCCTGACTTTC
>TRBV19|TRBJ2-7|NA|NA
CASRGRGSYEQYF
TGTGCCAGTCGGGGCAGGGGCTCCTACGAGCAGTACTTC
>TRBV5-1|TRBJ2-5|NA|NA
CARGRGARRETQYF
TGCGCCAGGGGACGGGGGGCAAGAAGGGAGACCCAGTACTTC
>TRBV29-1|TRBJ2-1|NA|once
CSVAVGYNEQFF
TGCAGCGTTGCTGTTGGCTACAATGAGCAGTTCTTC